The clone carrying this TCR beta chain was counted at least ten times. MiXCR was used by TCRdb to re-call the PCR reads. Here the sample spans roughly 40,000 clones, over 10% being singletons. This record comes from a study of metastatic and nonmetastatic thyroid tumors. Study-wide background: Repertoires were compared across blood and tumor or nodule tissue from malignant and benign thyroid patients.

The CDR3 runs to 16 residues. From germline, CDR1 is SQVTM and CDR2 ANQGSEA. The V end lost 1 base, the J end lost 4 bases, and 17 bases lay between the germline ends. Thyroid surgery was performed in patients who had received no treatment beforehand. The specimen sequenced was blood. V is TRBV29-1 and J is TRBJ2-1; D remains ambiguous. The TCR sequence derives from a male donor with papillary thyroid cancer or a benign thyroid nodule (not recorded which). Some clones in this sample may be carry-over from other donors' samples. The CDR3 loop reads CSVEGFPDSRYNEQFF. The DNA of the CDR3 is TGCAGCGTTGAAGGGTTCCCAGATTCCCGATACAATGAGCAGTTCTTC.